The 12 T cell receptor beta chains below all came from one sample that was sequenced in a study of T cell responses to AZD1222 COVID-19 vaccine. Clones were read by immunoSEQ multiplex PCR, and TCRdb kept only the in-frame ones, dropping some. The table records 100,000 to 140,000 clones, about nine tenths of them present only once. The sequences come from peripheral blood, collected 28 days after the second AZD1222 dose. These receptors all come from an adult who received the AZD1222 COVID-19 vaccine.

This chain connects TRBV19 to TRBJ1-2; D is perhaps TRBD1 (5 bases). CDR3 size: 12 residues. The germline V gene has CDR1 LNHDA and CDR2 SQIVND (reference sequence). The V and J ends lost 5 bases and 4 bases respectively, with 8 bases between them. CDR3 residues: CASSAGTYGYTF. The CDR3 nucleotides read TGTGCCAGTAGTGCGGGGACCTATGGCTACACCTTC. The entire variable domain, with the rest obtained from reference TRBV19 and TRBJ1-2, is as follows: DGGITQSPKYLFRKEGQNVTLSCEQNLNHDAMYWYRQDPGQGLRLIYYSQIVNDFQKGDIAEGYSVSREKKESFPLTVTSAQKNPTAFYLCASSAGTYGYTFGSGTRLTVV.

The chain combines TRBV12-5 with TRBJ1-4, with D unclear. Trimming removed 6 bases from V and 4 bases from J, with 3 bases in between. Germline V CDR1 and CDR2: LGHNT, FRNRAP. There are 11 residues in the CDR3. In DNA form, the CDR3 reads TGTGCTAGTGGCTTTAATGAAAAACTGTTTTTT. Protein: CASGFNEKLFF.

The chain recombines TRBV30 with TRBJ1-4; the D gene is possibly TRBD1 (5 bases). The CDR3 is 13 amino acids. V was cut by 2 bases and J by 7 bases, with 11 bases left in between. CDR1 is GTSNPN, CDR2 SVGIG, per germline (reference sequence). DNA of the CDR3: TGTGCCTGGAGTCCAGGGAGATCTGAAAAACTGTTTTTT. As protein: CAWSPGRSEKLFF. The variable domain in full, with the rest retrieved from reference TRBV30 and TRBJ1-4, is SQTIHQWPATLVQPVGSPLSLECTVEGTSNPNLYWYRQAAGRGLQLLFYSVGIGQISSEVPQNLSASRPQDRQFILSSKKLLLSDSGFYLCAWSPGRSEKLFFGSGTQLSVL.

The gene calls are TRBV7-6 and TRBJ2-2; 12 bases are a match to TRBD2. V lost 2 bases and J lost 5; bases outside the gene matches: 9. This CDR3 has 18 residues. Germline loops: CDR1 SGHVS, CDR2 FNYEAQ. The CDR3 nucleotides are TGTGCCAGCAGCTTAAAATCTAGCGGGAGGGCCGGTACCGGGGAGCTGTTTTTT. It yields the protein CASSLKSSGRAGTGELFF.

The V gene is TRBV6-5, the J gene TRBJ1-3; 9 bases are a match to TRBD1. With 8 bases clipped from V and 2 bases from J, the junction kept 7 bases outside the gene matches. The CDR3 is 15 residues long. The germline CDR1 and CDR2 sequences are MNHEY and SVGAGI. The CDR3 DNA is TGTGCCAGCGCCGGGACAGGGTTCACTGGAAACACCATATATTTT. Translation: CASAGTGFTGNTIYF.

This rearrangement joins TRBV5-1 to TRBJ2-7; TRBD1 agrees at 7 bases. Germline CDR1 is SGHRS and CDR2 is YFSETQ. J was trimmed by 2 bases and V by 2 bases; bases with no gene match: 4. This CDR3 is built from 14 residues. CDR3 sequence: CASSLRQGTYEQYF. For the CDR3, the DNA is TGCGCCAGCAGCTTAAGACAGGGTACCTACGAGCAGTACTTC.

The chain has TRBV3-1 (or the pseudogene TRBV3-2) and TRBJ2-3, with D hard to call. The V end was cut by 4 bases, the J end by 2 bases, with 13 bases between. In germline, CDR1 is LGHDT, CDR2 YNNKEL (reference sequence). The CDR3 is 15 amino acids. CDR3 amino acids: CASSPLGTNTDTQYF. Here the CDR3 DNA reads TGTGCCAGCAGCCCGCTCGGAACGAACACAGATACGCAGTATTTT.

The gene calls are TRBV18 and TRBJ1-1, with 7 bases lining up with TRBD1. CDR3 size: 14 residues. CDR1 KGHSH and CDR2 LQKENI come from the germline V gene. With V trimmed by 2 bases and J by 8 bases, 8 bases remained unmatched. The CDR3 region is CASSPGPNRGEAFF. In DNA, the CDR3 is TGTGCCAGCTCACCAGGGCCGAACAGGGGAGAAGCTTTCTTT.

V usage is TRBV5-1 and J usage is TRBJ2-7; TRBD2 agrees at 14 bases. This CDR3 has 14 residues. Germline V gives CDR1 SGHRS, CDR2 YFSETQ. Germline trimming cut 3 bases from V and 11 bases from J; bases unmatched to any gene: 7. The CDR3 coding sequence is TGCGCCAGCAGCTCCAGGACTAGCGGGGGGAGGGAGTACTTC. Protein sequence: CASSSRTSGGREYF.

The chain uses TRBV5-4 and TRBJ2-2; 10 nucleotides match TRBD1. The V and J ends lost 5 bases and 4 bases, in that order; junction bases with no gene match: 17. The CDR3 is 19 residues long. Germline V gene sequence: CDR1 SGHNT, CDR2 YYREEE (reference sequence). The DNA for the CDR3 is TGTGCCAGCAGTCGTGATCCGGGACAGGGGACGGGCAGCACCGGGGAGCTGTTTTTT. Protein: CASSRDPGQGTGSTGELFF.

This clone occurred a few times. This chain uses TRBV14 with TRBJ1-6; D not resolved. Trimming cost V 0 bases and J 10 bases, with 13 bases left between them. The germline gives CDR1 SGHDN, CDR2 FVKESK. The CDR3 consists of 15 residues. The CDR3 DNA sequence: TGTGCCAGCAGCCAAGAAGATAGGGCCTGGTCACCCCTCCACTTT. Translation: CASSQEDRAWSPLHF.

The chain joins TRBV5-3 to TRBJ2-1; D may be TRBD1 or TRBD2 (6 bases each). TRBV5-3 is sorted into the ORF group, with uncertain function. The germline V and J ends were trimmed by 6 bases and 4 bases, with 23 bases remaining between them. The CDR3 has 17 residues. The CDR3 here is CARISTRTGALYNEQFF. The CDR3 DNA sequence: TGTGCCAGAATATCCACCAGGACGGGGGCCCTATACAATGAGCAGTTCTTC.